One and the same sample provided the 23 T cell receptor beta chains below, sequenced in a study of T cell clonotyping in hematopoietic cell transplantation. Only in-frame clones appear in the TCRdb table, and some are missing; sequencing was by immunoSEQ multiplex PCR. The sample has about 36,000 clones, over 80% seen once; the top ten hold over 1.5%. The sequenced sample consisted of peripheral blood mononuclear cells. The receptors here all came from a woman aged 40 to 55 in good health. Some clones in this sample may be carry-over from other donors' samples.

This clone appeared a few times. The chain has TRBV18 and TRBJ1-1, with D perhaps matching TRBD1 (5 bases). Germline-derived CDR1 and CDR2 are KGHSH and LQKENI. The CDR3 contains 13 residues. V lost 5 bases to trimming and J lost 1 base, with 8 bases between them. CDR3 protein: CASSGDGNTEAFF. The CDR3 DNA reads as TGTGCCAGCTCAGGGGACGGGAACACTGAAGCTTTCTTT. Based on the CDR3 plus reference TRBV18 and TRBJ1-1, the full variable domain is NAGVMQNPRHLVRRRGQEARLRCSPMKGHSHVYWYRQLPEEGLKFMVYLQKENIIDESGMPKERFSAEFPKEGPSILRIQQVVRGDSAAYFCASSGDGNTEAFFGQGTRLTVV.

The J gene is TRBJ2-7, the V gene TRBV5-6; maybe TRBD1 (5 bases). Germline V gene data show CDR1 as SGHDT and CDR2 as YYEEEE. V was trimmed by 7 bases and J by 6 bases, leaving 14 bases between them. The CDR3 length is 12 residues. The CDR3 nucleotides read TGTGCCAGCGGCGCAGGGAACGTCGAGCAGTACTTC. It translates to CASGAGNVEQYF.

The chain recombines TRBV28 with TRBJ1-2; 7 nucleotides line up with TRBD1. CDR1 is MDHEN, CDR2 SYDVKM, per germline. The CDR3 is 13 amino acids. Trimming removed 5 bases from V and 9 bases from J; junction bases left unmatched: 9. CDR3 nucleotides: TGTGCCAGCAGTCCAACAGGGGTTGCAAGCTACACCTTC. It translates to CASSPTGVASYTF.

This chain uses TRBV30 with TRBJ2-1, with no clear D. The V end lost 3 bases, the J end lost 9 bases, and 9 bases lay between the germline ends. Per the germline V gene, CDR1 is GTSNPN and CDR2 is SVGIG (reference sequence). The CDR3 has 11 residues. CDR3 coding DNA: TGTGCCTGGAGGAATCAAGTTGAGCAGTTCTTC. Translated, it gives CAWRNQVEQFF. Full variable domain (outside the CDR3, taken from reference TRBV30 and TRBJ2-1): SQTIHQWPATLVQPVGSPLSLECTVEGTSNPNLYWYRQAAGRGLQLLFYSVGIGQISSEVPQNLSASRPQDRQFILSSKKLLLSDSGFYLCAWRNQVEQFFGPGTRLTVL.

J is TRBJ1-2 and V is TRBV5-6, with D possibly matching TRBD1 (5 bases). V lost 5 bases, J lost 4 bases, and 12 bases lay in between. Germline V gene sequence: CDR1 SGHDT, CDR2 YYEEEE. This CDR3 region has 13 residues. The CDR3 here is CASRFPGTYGYTF. DNA of the CDR3: TGTGCCAGCAGGTTCCCAGGGACCTATGGCTACACCTTC.

This clone was detected once. The V call is TRBV5-6, the J call TRBJ1-5; D remains unclear. The CDR3 runs to 14 residues. Deletions cut 2 bases from V and 4 bases from J, with 10 bases between. The V gene's germline CDR1 is SGHDT and CDR2 YYEEEE. The CDR3 nucleotides read TGTGCCAGCAGCTTAGGCCCGGGAAATCAGCCCCAGCATTTT. Translated, it gives CASSLGPGNQPQHF.

This chain connects TRBV28 to TRBJ2-3, with TRBD2 identical over 11 bases. Germline-derived CDR1 and CDR2 are MDHEN and SYDVKM. Unmatched junction bases numbered 8, after V lost 7 bases and J lost 5 bases. CDR3 size: 15 residues. In DNA form, the CDR3 reads TGTGCCAGCAATAGCGGGGGGGCGGGGGAAGATACGCAGTATTTT. Translation: CASNSGGAGEDTQYF.

The chain joins TRBV28 to TRBJ2-5; D is undetermined. Germline lookup yields CDR1 MDHEN and CDR2 SYDVKM. CDR3 length equals 12 residues. V was pared by 5 bases and J by 6 bases, with 10 bases between. Here the CDR3 DNA reads TGTGCCAGCAGTCAGGAGCAAAAGACCCAGTACTTC. This translates into CASSQEQKTQYF.

The chain combines TRBV7-9 with TRBJ1-2; the D gene is possibly TRBD1 (5 bases). Germline loops: CDR1 SEHNR, CDR2 FQNEAQ (reference sequence). This CDR3 has 15 residues. V dropped 3 bases and J dropped 0 bases, with 11 bases sitting between them. The CDR3 DNA sequence: TGTGCCAGCAGCTTTAATACAGGAGCTAACTATGGCTACACCTTC. Amino acids: CASSFNTGANYGYTF.

CDR3 in amino acids: CATNSRTGVAEQYF. CDR3 coding DNA: TGTGCCACCAACTCGAGAACAGGGGTGGCCGAGCAGTACTTC. The gene calls are TRBV28 and TRBJ2-7; TRBD1 matches at 7 bases. CDR1 is MDHEN, CDR2 SYDVKM, per germline. The CDR3 sequence is 14 residues long. Trimming at V came to 10 bases and at J to 6 bases, leaving 15 bases not matched to a gene.

There are a few counts of this clone. The chain is built from TRBV6-1 and TRBJ1-5; no firm D call. CDR3 size: 13 residues. The germline gives CDR1 MNHNS, CDR2 SASEGT. V lost 6 bases and J 5 bases, leaving 11 bases between the germline ends. The CDR3 bases are TGTGCCAGCAGGGCTCCCGACGATCAGCCCCAGCATTTT. Translation: CASRAPDDQPQHF.

The rearrangement links TRBV7-6 to TRBJ1-4; D remains unclear. This CDR3 is built from 13 residues. Germline V gene lookup returns CDR1 SGHVS and CDR2 FNYEAQ. V shed 7 bases and J shed 13 bases, with 19 bases lying between them. As DNA, the CDR3 is TGTGCCAGCAAATTATCGGGAGACACCAGACTGTTTTTT. Translating it yields CASKLSGDTRLFF.

V usage is TRBV5-6 and J usage is TRBJ2-3, with D perhaps assigned TRBD1 or TRBD2 (6 bases each). Germline V gene sequence: CDR1 SGHDT, CDR2 YYEEEE. The V and J ends lost 5 bases and 2 bases respectively, with 15 bases between them. The CDR3 sequence is 15 residues long. The CDR3 is CASRPRGRFTDTQYF. The DNA of the CDR3 is TGTGCCAGCAGGCCTCGGGGGCGCTTCACAGATACGCAGTATTTT.

The J gene is TRBJ2-7, the V gene TRBV28, with D perhaps TRBD2 (5 bases). The V end was cut by 7 bases, the J end by 2 bases, with 12 bases between. CDR1 is MDHEN and CDR2 is SYDVKM in the germline V gene. There are 13 residues in the CDR3. CDR3 sequence (DNA): TGTGCCAGCAAGGACTCTCGACCCTACGAGCAGTACTTC. It codes for CASKDSRPYEQYF.

This clone has a single count. The J gene is TRBJ2-3, the V gene TRBV5-4; D is undetermined. V was cut by 4 bases and J by 0 bases, with 9 bases left in between. CDR3 length: 14 residues. Germline CDR1 SGHNT, CDR2 YYREEE (reference sequence). CDR3 in amino acids: CASSPLASTDTQYF. The CDR3 DNA reads TGTGCCAGCAGCCCCCTGGCGAGCACAGATACGCAGTATTTT.

The rearrangement uses TRBV29-1 and TRBJ1-2; D possibly corresponds to TRBD1 (5 bases). The CDR3 sequence is 15 residues long. The V gene's germline CDR1 is SQVTM and CDR2 ANQGSEA. Trimming took 3 bases from V and 5 from J, leaving 19 bases between them. The chain's CDR3 is CSVDEAGIYGYGYTF. DNA for the CDR3: TGCAGCGTTGATGAAGCAGGGATTTACGGATATGGCTACACCTTC. Full variable domain (rest looked up from reference TRBV29-1 and TRBJ1-2): SAVISQKPSRDICQRGTSLTIQCQVDSQVTMMFWYRQQPGQSLTLIATANQGSEATYESGFVIDKFPISRPNLTFSTLTVSNMSPEDSSIYLCSVDEAGIYGYGYTFGSGTRLTVV.

The chain has TRBV18 and TRBJ2-5; D uncertain. The V gene's germline CDR1 is KGHSH and CDR2 LQKENI. This CDR3 has 12 amino acids. V was cut by 2 bases and J by 5 bases, with 6 bases left in between. The CDR3 reads CASSPVGETQYF. The CDR3 nucleotides read TGTGCCAGCTCACCAGTCGGTGAGACCCAGTACTTC.

The gene calls are TRBV11-3 and TRBJ2-5; D not resolved. Matching the DNA end better, TRBJ2-7 makes the J call doubtful. The CDR3 runs 11 residues. From germline, CDR1 is SGHNT and CDR2 YENEEA. In nucleotides, the CDR3 is TGTGCCAGCGGGATTGGTTTCGAGCAGTACTTC. As protein: CASGIGFEQYF.

The V and J genes are TRBV14 and TRBJ1-4; D unclear. CDR1 is SGHDN, CDR2 FVKESK, per germline. The germline V and J ends were trimmed by 2 bases and 7 bases, with 8 bases remaining between them. This CDR3 is built from 13 residues. The CDR3 region is CASSQNLREKLFF. In nucleotides, the CDR3 is TGTGCCAGCAGCCAAAATTTACGTGAAAAACTGTTTTTT.

This clone has only one observation. The chain employs TRBV25-1 and TRBJ2-1, with 13 bases lining up with TRBD2. The CDR3 totals 16 residues. CDR1 is MGHDK, CDR2 SYGVNS, per germline. With 3 bases clipped from V and 12 bases from J, the junction kept 11 bases outside the gene matches. The CDR3 here is CASSDSRTSGRARQFF. The CDR3 bases are TGTGCCAGCAGTGATTCAAGGACTAGCGGGAGAGCTAGGCAGTTCTTC. Full variable domain (missing parts from reference TRBV25-1 and TRBJ2-1): EADIYQTPRYLVIGTGKKITLECSQTMGHDKMYWYQQDPGMELHLIHYSYGVNSTEKGDLSSESTVSRIRTEHFPLTLESARPSHTSQYLCASSDSRTSGRARQFFGPGTRLTVL.

The chain carries TRBV9 and TRBJ1-3, with D possibly matching TRBD1 (5 bases). V dropped 3 bases and J dropped 1 base, with 11 bases sitting between them. CDR3 length equals 15 residues. CDR1 is SGDLS and CDR2 is YYNGEE in the germline V gene. The CDR3 nucleotides read TGTGCCAGCAGCGAAGACAGAACTTCTGGAAACACCATATATTTT. Translating gives CASSEDRTSGNTIYF.

This clone has just a few counts. This chain uses TRBV2 with TRBJ2-2; no definite D call. The CDR3 spans 11 residues. Germline-derived CDR1 and CDR2 are SNHLY and FYNNEI. V lost 3 bases and J 5 bases, leaving 1 base between the germline ends. CDR3 sequence: CASSDTGELFF. CDR3 DNA: TGTGCCAGCAGTGATACCGGGGAGCTGTTTTTT.

J is TRBJ2-7 and V is TRBV29-1, with D tentatively TRBD1 (5 bases). Germline V CDR1 and CDR2: SQVTM, ANQGSEA. CDR3 length: 12 residues. Trimming cost V 0 bases and J 7 bases, with 10 bases left between them. The CDR3 DNA is TGCAGCGTTGAAGATCAGGGTGGGGAGCAGTACTTC. It specifies CSVEDQGGEQYF.